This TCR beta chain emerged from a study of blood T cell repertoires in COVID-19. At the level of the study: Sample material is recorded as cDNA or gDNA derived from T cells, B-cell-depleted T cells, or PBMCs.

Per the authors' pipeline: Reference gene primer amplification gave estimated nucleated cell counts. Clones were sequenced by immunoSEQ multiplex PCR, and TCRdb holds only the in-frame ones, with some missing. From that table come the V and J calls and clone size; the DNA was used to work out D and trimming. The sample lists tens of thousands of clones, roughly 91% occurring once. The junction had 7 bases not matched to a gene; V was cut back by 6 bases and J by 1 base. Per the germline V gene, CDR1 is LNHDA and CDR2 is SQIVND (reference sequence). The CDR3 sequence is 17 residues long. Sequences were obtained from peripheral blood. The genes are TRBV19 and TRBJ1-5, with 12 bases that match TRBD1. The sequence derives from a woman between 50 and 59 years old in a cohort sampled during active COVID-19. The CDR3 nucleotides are TGTGCCAGTAGCAGCGGGACAGGGGGCGGAAGCAATCAGCCCCAGCATTTT. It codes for CASSSGTGGGSNQPQHF.